A selection of T cell receptor beta chains follows, all from one sample in a study of T cell responses to AZD1222 COVID-19 vaccine. The assay was immunoSEQ multiplex PCR, and TCRdb's table has in-frame clones only and misses some. This table has 140,000 or so clones, 88% appearing once. The sequenced sample was peripheral blood, obtained 28 days after the second AZD1222 dose. The receptors were sampled from an adult who received the AZD1222 COVID-19 vaccine. Each CDR3 is given with its conserved first and last residue. D genes are given only for firm matches. Part of the rows lack a size; the others show once, few, many or a class for expanded clones.

v_gene	j_gene	abundance	d_gene	CDR3aa	CDR3nt
TRBV3-1/TRBV3-2	TRBJ2-7	NA	NA	CASSQDLLADEQYF	TGTGCCAGCAGCCAAGACCTCCTTGCTGACGAGCAGTACTTC
TRBV3-1/TRBV3-2	TRBJ1-4	NA	TRBD1	CASSQEGQSHEKLFF	TGTGCCAGCAGCCAAGAGGGACAGAGTCATGAAAAACTGTTTTTT
TRBV28	TRBJ2-7	once	NA	CASSPRGRGSSYEQYF	TGTGCCAGCAGCCCTCGGGGTCGGGGGAGCTCCTACGAGCAGTACTTC
TRBV6-5	TRBJ1-1	NA	NA	CASSYRSMNTEAFF	TGTGCCAGCAGCTACAGGTCTATGAACACTGAAGCTTTCTTT
TRBV28	TRBJ2-7	NA	TRBD2	CASSLVGGGARNEQYF	TGTGCCAGCAGCTTGGTGGGCGGGGGGGCCAGGAACGAGCAGTACTTC
TRBV7-9	TRBJ1-4	NA	TRBD1	CASSPGQVSEKLFF	TGTGCCAGCAGCCCCGGACAGGTTAGCGAAAAACTGTTTTTT
TRBV29-1	TRBJ2-3	NA	NA	CSALQGVGTDTQYF	TGCAGCGCCTTGCAGGGAGTAGGCACAGATACGCAGTATTTT
TRBV3-1/TRBV3-2	TRBJ2-5	NA	NA	CASNQGYRYQETQYF	TGTGCCAGCAACCAAGGTTACAGGTACCAAGAGACCCAGTACTTC
TRBV28	TRBJ1-2	NA	NA	CATGEGTF	TGTGCCACGGGGGAGGGCACCTTC
TRBV7-2	TRBJ1-1	NA	TRBD1	CASNRGLVNTEAFF	TGTGCCAGTAACAGGGGGCTGGTGAACACTGAAGCTTTCTTT
TRBV6-5	TRBJ1-5	once	NA	CASSYFSTGSNQPQHF	TGTGCCAGCAGTTACTTTTCGACAGGTAGCAATCAGCCCCAGCATTTT
TRBV19	TRBJ2-4	NA	TRBD2	CASEERRGNVDIQYF	TGTGCCAGTGAGGAAAGGCGGGGGAACGTAGACATTCAGTACTTC
TRBV18	TRBJ2-7	NA	NA	CASSEYAGAGDEQYF	TGTGCCAGCTCAGAATACGCGGGTGCGGGCGACGAGCAGTACTTC
TRBV28	TRBJ1-1	NA	NA	CASSQPERSNTEAFF	TGTGCCAGCAGCCAACCAGAGCGGTCGAACACTGAAGCTTTCTTT
TRBV7-9	TRBJ2-7	NA	NA	CASSYHDLSYEQYF	TGTGCCAGCAGCTACCATGACTTGAGCTACGAGCAGTACTTC
TRBV18	TRBJ2-1	NA	NA	CASSWDGRQSEQFF	TGTGCCAGCTCGTGGGACGGAAGACAGAGTGAGCAGTTCTTC
TRBV7-2	TRBJ2-3	NA	NA	CASSLSRSTDTQYF	TGTGCCAGCAGCCTTTCGAGGTCCACAGATACGCAGTATTTT
TRBV30	TRBJ2-2	NA	TRBD2	CAWSVLREGELFF	TGTGCCTGGAGTGTACTGCGGGAGGGGGAGCTGTTTTTT
TRBV5-1	TRBJ2-7	NA	TRBD1	CASSTGTGDEQYF	TGCGCCAGCAGCACCGGGACAGGCGACGAGCAGTACTTC
TRBV18	TRBJ1-1	NA	NA	CASSPGGNTEAFF	TGTGCCAGCTCACCGGGTGGGAACACTGAAGCTTTCTTT
TRBV27	TRBJ2-7	NA	NA	CASSYGREQYF	TGTGCCAGCAGTTACGGGCGCGAGCAGTACTTC
TRBV7-2	TRBJ1-4	NA	NA	CASSLAGGGEKLFF	TGTGCCAGCAGCTTAGCGGGCGGGGGAGAAAAACTGTTTTTT
TRBV19	TRBJ1-1	NA	NA	CASSREINTEAFF	TGTGCCAGTAGTAGGGAGATTAACACTGAAGCTTTCTTT
TRBV28	TRBJ2-5	NA	NA	CASTGSAETQYF	TGTGCCAGCACAGGGTCGGCCGAGACCCAGTACTTC
TRBV18	TRBJ2-1	NA	TRBD2	CASSPPLAGKGNEQFF	TGTGCCAGCTCACCACCCCTAGCGGGAAAAGGGAATGAGCAGTTCTTC
TRBV28	TRBJ2-5	NA	TRBD2	CASSPNLLSGRFEKTQYF	TGTGCCAGCAGTCCAAATCTTCTTAGCGGGAGGTTCGAAAAGACCCAGTACTTC
TRBV2	TRBJ1-1	NA	NA	CASSGVTQAEAFF	TGTGCCAGCAGTGGAGTAACACAAGCCGAAGCTTTCTTT
TRBV28	TRBJ2-7	NA	TRBD1	CASLVGGQAGYEQYF	TGTGCCAGCTTAGTAGGGGGACAGGCGGGCTACGAGCAGTACTTC
TRBV7-2	TRBJ1-5	NA	TRBD1	CASSPSPGQGASQPQHF	TGTGCCAGCAGCCCCTCCCCGGGACAGGGGGCCAGTCAGCCCCAGCATTTT
TRBV29-1	TRBJ2-2	NA	NA	CSVDHGQNTGELFF	TGCAGCGTTGACCACGGGCAGAACACCGGGGAGCTGTTTTTT
TRBV21-1	TRBJ2-7	NA	NA	CASSTPAIHAGVYEQYF	TGTGCCAGCAGCACTCCGGCCATACACGCCGGGGTCTACGAGCAGTACTTC
TRBV5-6	TRBJ1-1	NA	NA	CASRTLQNTEAFF	TGTGCCAGCCGGACACTCCAGAACACTGAAGCTTTCTTT
TRBV15	TRBJ1-2	NA	NA	CATSSAGVEKTF	TGTGCCACCAGCTCGGCGGGGGTGGAGAAGACCTTC
TRBV23-1	TRBJ2-7	NA	NA	CASSQSAEQGYEQYF	TGCGCCAGCAGTCAATCGGCTGAACAGGGATACGAGCAGTACTTC
TRBV28	TRBJ1-2	NA	TRBD1	CASSGGTASGYTF	TGTGCCAGCAGTGGAGGGACAGCCTCTGGCTACACCTTC
TRBV25-1	TRBJ1-5	NA	TRBD1	CASSAGTGDSQPQHF	TGTGCCAGCAGTGCGGGGACAGGGGATTCTCAGCCCCAGCATTTT
TRBV7-2	TRBJ2-3	NA	TRBD1	CASSFHQGADTQYF	TGTGCCAGCAGCTTCCACCAGGGGGCAGATACGCAGTATTTT
TRBV28	TRBJ1-2	NA	NA	CASRPMTGSLYGYTF	TGTGCCAGCAGGCCCATGACAGGATCCCTCTATGGCTACACCTTC
TRBV7-2	TRBJ1-5	NA	TRBD1	CASSPRTGVNQPQHF	TGTGCCAGCAGCCCACGGACAGGGGTCAATCAGCCCCAGCATTTT
TRBV19	TRBJ2-5	NA	NA	CASSMAGGVGETQYF	TGTGCCAGTAGTATGGCAGGCGGTGTAGGGGAGACCCAGTACTTC
TRBV5-5	TRBJ2-7	NA	NA	CASSWAVGAHYEQYF	TGTGCCAGCAGCTGGGCGGTTGGAGCCCACTACGAGCAGTACTTC